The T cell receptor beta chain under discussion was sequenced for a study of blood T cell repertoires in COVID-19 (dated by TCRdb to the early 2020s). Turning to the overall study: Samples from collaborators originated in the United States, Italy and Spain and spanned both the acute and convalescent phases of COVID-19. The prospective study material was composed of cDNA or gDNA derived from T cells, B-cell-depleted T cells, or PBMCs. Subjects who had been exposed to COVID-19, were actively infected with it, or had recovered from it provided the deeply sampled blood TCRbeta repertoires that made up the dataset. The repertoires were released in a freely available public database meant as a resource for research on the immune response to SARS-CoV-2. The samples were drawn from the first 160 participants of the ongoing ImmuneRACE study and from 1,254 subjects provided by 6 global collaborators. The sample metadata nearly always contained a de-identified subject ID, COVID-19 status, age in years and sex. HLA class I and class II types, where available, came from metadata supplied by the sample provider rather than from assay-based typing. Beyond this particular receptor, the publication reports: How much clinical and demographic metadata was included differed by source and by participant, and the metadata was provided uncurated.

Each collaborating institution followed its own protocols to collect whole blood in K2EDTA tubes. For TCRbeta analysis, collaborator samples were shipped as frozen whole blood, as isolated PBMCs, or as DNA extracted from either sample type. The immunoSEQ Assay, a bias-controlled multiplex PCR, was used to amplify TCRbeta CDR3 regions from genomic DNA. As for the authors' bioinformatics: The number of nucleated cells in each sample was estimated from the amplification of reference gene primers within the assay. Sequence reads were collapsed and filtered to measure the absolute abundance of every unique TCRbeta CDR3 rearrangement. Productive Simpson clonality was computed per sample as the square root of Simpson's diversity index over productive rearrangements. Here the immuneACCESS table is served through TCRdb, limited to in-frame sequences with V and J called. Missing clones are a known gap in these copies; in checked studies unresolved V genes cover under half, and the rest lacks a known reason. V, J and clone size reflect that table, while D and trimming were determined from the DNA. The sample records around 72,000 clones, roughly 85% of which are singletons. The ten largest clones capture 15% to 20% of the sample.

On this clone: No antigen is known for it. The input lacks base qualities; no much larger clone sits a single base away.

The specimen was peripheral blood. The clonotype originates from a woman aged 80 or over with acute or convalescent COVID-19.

The CDR3 is CATSASGTNYGYTF. In nucleotide form, the sequence is TGTGCCACCAGCGCCTCAGGTACTAACTATGGCTACACCTTC. The chain employs TRBV24-1 and TRBJ1-2, with no confident D gene call. The CDR3, cysteine through phenylalanine, is 14 amino acids long. The kept DNA is CDR3 alone, 42 bases in frame from the first base. Trimming costs V 7 bases and J 0 bases, and their ends lie 11 bases apart. From the germline V gene, CDR1 is KGHDR and CDR2 is SFDVKD.